This record covers a single TCR beta chain. Antigen unknown. Specified treatment: oral pan-JAK inhibitor, 5-10 mg twice daily. The investigators collected lesional scalp punch biopsies and peripheral blood from alopecia areata patients. These data are taken from a study of CD8+ T cells in alopecia areata. The germline gives CDR1 SQVTM, CDR2 ANQGSEA. The CDR3 consists of 14 residues. The V gene end was trimmed by 6 bases and the J gene end by 7 bases; junction bases not matched to a gene: 6. Study-wide points: There were many expanded lesional clones persisting in scalp and blood during tofacitinib. Lesional scalp, notably in alopecia totalis/universalis, had clonality above that of normal scalp. Resident alphabeta T-cell populations of normal skin are likewise subject to sequencing in scalp samples.

It was cDNA, reverse transcribed from extracted RNA, that served as the sequencing template. Sequencing used immunoSEQ multiplex PCR; TCRdb keeps in-frame clones, though not all of them. The sample lists about 76,000 clones, roughly 66% occurring once. The genes are TRBV29-1 and TRBJ2-2, with 12 bases fitting TRBD2. The origin of this receptor is a human donor with alopecia areata. Sequenced here: CD8+ T cells sorted from blood, sampled at week 24, from a patient treated with tofacitinib. Here the CDR3 reads CSVRLAGVNGELFF. The CDR3 nucleotides are TGCAGCGTCCGACTAGCGGGAGTTAACGGGGAGCTGTTTTTT.